The source of this TCR beta chain is a study of control samples from healthy donors and cancer patients. Losses at the gene ends were 1 base for V and 9 bases for J; bases not matched to a gene: 10. Germline CDR1 reads SGHAT; CDR2 reads FQDESV (reference sequence). CDR3 size: 16 residues. Only in-frame clones appear in the TCRdb table, and some are missing; sequencing was by immunoSEQ multiplex PCR. The sample includes about 94,000 clones, less than 95% of them seen just once. The J gene is TRBJ2-1, the V gene TRBV11-1; 9 bases fit TRBD2. The source is a woman between 18 and 29 years old in good health. Sample: blood. The CDR3 sequence is CASSLVSRGGPSEQFF. In nucleotides, the CDR3 is TGTGCCAGCAGCTTAGTTTCGCGGGGGGGCCCCTCTGAGCAGTTCTTC. Variable domain in full (rest from reference TRBV11-1 and TRBJ2-1): EAEVAQSPRYKITEKSQAVAFWCDPISGHATLYWYRQILGQGPELLVQFQDESVVDDSQLPKDRFSAERLKGVDSTLKIQPAELGDSAMYLCASSLVSRGGPSEQFFGPGTRLTVL.